This section outlines one TCR beta chain sequence together with its context. This entry belongs to a study of Ad26.COV2.S vaccination and SARS-CoV-2 variants. Sequencing was performed with immunoSEQ multiplex PCR; in TCRdb, only in-frame clones are kept and a portion is missing. The sample gives about 460,000 clones, 80% to 90% of which show up once; approximately 1.7% is in the top ten. The germline CDR1 and CDR2 sequences are MDHEN and SYDVKM. CDR3 length equals 13 residues. Trimming left V 3 bases short and J 5 bases short, with 10 bases between. Noted treatment: about 20 received Ad26.COV2.S at low or high dose, single or two shots; several received placebo; per-sample allocation not given. Day 63 following the first vaccine or placebo injection was when the samples were taken.

The clonotype comes from a person between 18 and 60 years old who received the Ad26.COV2.S COVID-19 vaccine or a placebo. The rearrangement joins TRBV28 to TRBJ1-1; perhaps TRBD1 as D (6 bases). Sample: peripheral blood, taken in a trial of Ad26.COV2.S vaccine versus placebo. The CDR3 is CASSFIRGTEAFF. The CDR3 DNA follows: TGTGCCAGCAGTTTTATCAGGGGTACTGAAGCTTTCTTT.